The next 12 T cell receptor beta chains were all read from a single sample in a study of identical twins. TCRdb fed the 5' RACE reads into MiXCR, producing one record per CDR3 protein. The sample holds 250,000 or so distinct CDR3 sequences, approximately 7.8% seen once. In addition, the sample was reused for a study of yellow fever vaccine responses in identical twins.

Sequenced sample: CD8+ T cells sorted from blood. The origin of the receptors is a woman younger than 30 in good health.

The CDR3 is CASSSFTGTVTSGRAGEQFF. The CDR3 DNA follows: TGTGCCAGCAGTTCTTTTACCGGGACGGTGACTAGCGGGAGGGCAGGTGAGCAGTTCTTC. The chain employs TRBV11-2 and TRBJ2-1, with 14 bases matching TRBD2. Germline assignment: CDR1 SGHAT and CDR2 FQNNGV. The V segment lost 6 bases and the J segment 9 bases; nucleotides outside the gene matches: 22. The CDR3 runs 20 residues.

As to this clonotype: Just one base apart from a much larger clone, this may be a read error. The rearrangement uses TRBV2 and TRBJ2-2; D is undetermined. CDR1 is SNHLY and CDR2 is FYNNEI in the germline V gene. The CDR3 totals 16 residues. The CDR3 region has the DNA TGTGCCAACAGTGAAGCTGCCCTAGGGAACACCGGGGAGCTGTTTTTT. The encoded protein is CANSEAALGNTGELFF.

The chain links TRBV6-9 to TRBJ2-7, with no clear D. The CDR3 length is 13 residues. V gave up 4 bases and J gave up 5 bases, with 12 bases separating them. The germline V gene encodes CDR1 MNHGY and CDR2 SVAAGI. The CDR3 is CASSCPWANEQYV. CDR3 nucleotides: TGTGCCAGCAGTTGTCCGTGGGCCAACGAGCAGTACGTC.

This clonotype was seen ten or more times. This chain joins TRBV12-3 or TRBV12-4 and TRBJ2-7; 7 bases are a match to TRBD2. The CDR3 is 15 amino acids. J lost 2 bases, V lost 6 bases, and 10 bases had no gene match. CDR3 amino acids: CASSPSGIGAYEQYF. The DNA of the CDR3 is TGTGCCAGCAGCCCCAGCGGGATAGGCGCCTACGAGCAGTACTTC.

This clonotype was detected a few times. The chain employs TRBV20-1 and TRBJ1-6; TRBD1 is a possible D gene (5 bases). Trimming cost V 0 bases and J 7 bases, with 13 bases left between them. This CDR3 is 15 amino acids long. The germline CDR1 and CDR2 sequences are DFQATT and SNEGSKA (reference sequence). The CDR3 DNA is TGCAGTGCTAGAGACCCGACAGTCTCAAATTCACCCCTCCACTTT. Its translation: CSARDPTVSNSPLHF.

The V gene is TRBV12-3 or TRBV12-4, the J gene TRBJ2-7; 7 bases are shared with TRBD2. This CDR3 spans 13 amino acids. V shed 8 bases, J shed 7 bases, and the junction held 11 bases outside the gene matches. The CDR3: CASSDGRVGEQYF. In DNA, the CDR3 is TGTGCCAGCTCCGATGGGAGGGTGGGAGAGCAGTACTTC.

This clonotype was recorded at least ten times. This chain uses TRBV7-2 with TRBJ2-3, with 9 bases fitting TRBD2. The CDR3 runs 14 residues. V shed 3 bases and J 5 bases; nucleotides not matched to a gene: 3. The germline gives CDR1 SGHTA, CDR2 FQGNSA. This chain's CDR3 is CASSFGGGVDTQYF. The CDR3 DNA reads TGTGCCAGCAGCTTTGGCGGGGGGGTAGATACGCAGTATTTT.

V is TRBV4-1 and J is TRBJ2-6, with no clear D. CDR1 MGHRA and CDR2 YSYEKL come from the germline V gene. The CDR3 has 15 residues. Trimming left V 2 bases short and J 0 bases short, with 5 bases between. The DNA for the CDR3 is TGCGCCAGCAGCCAATGGCGCTCTGGGGCCAACGTCCTGACTTTC. Its protein is CASSQWRSGANVLTF.

This clonotype was counted a few times. This rearrangement joins TRBV27 to TRBJ2-7; no clear D. There are 15 residues in the CDR3. CDR1 MNHEY and CDR2 SMNVEV come from the germline V gene (reference sequence). Trimming shortened V by 4 bases and J by 0 bases, and 13 bases separated the two germline ends. CDR3 in DNA: TGTGCCAGCAGTTCCGGCCTTCCCCTCTCCTACGAGCAGTACTTC. Its protein product is CASSSGLPLSYEQYF.

V and J are TRBV20-1 and TRBJ2-3, with D perhaps matching TRBD2 (6 bases). The CDR3 runs to 20 residues. With 5 bases removed from V and 0 bases from J, the gap between germline ends came to 30 bases. Germline CDR1 and CDR2: DFQATT and SNEGSKA (reference sequence). In DNA, the CDR3 is TGCAGTGCTCCGGGAGATCCCTCAAGGCTGGAAAACCCTAGCACAGATACGCAGTATTTT. Its translation: CSAPGDPSRLENPSTDTQYF.

The sample holds a few counts of this clonotype. The rearrangement links TRBV10-1 to TRBJ2-3; TRBD2 aligns across 10 bases. This CDR3 comprises 18 residues. V gave up 4 bases and J gave up 7 bases; unmatched junction bases: 17. The germline V gene has CDR1 WNHNN and CDR2 SYGVQD (reference sequence). CDR3 in DNA: TGCGCCAGCAGTGGGGACGGGACTAGCGCGGGAAACTGGAATACGCAGTATTTT. Protein: CASSGDGTSAGNWNTQYF.

This clonotype was counted ten times or more. The V call is TRBV6-5, the J call TRBJ1-1; D might be TRBD1 (6 bases). V was pared by 4 bases and J by 1 base, with 10 bases between. The CDR3 length is 14 residues. The germline CDR1 and CDR2 sequences are MNHEY and SVGAGI. The chain's CDR3 is CASSLSGANTEAFF. The CDR3 region has the DNA TGTGCCAGCAGTTTGTCAGGGGCGAACACTGAAGCTTTCTTT.